This T cell receptor beta chain is from a study of control samples from healthy donors and cancer patients. Trimming removed 4 bases from V and 3 bases from J, with 13 bases in between. CDR1 MNHEY and CDR2 SMNVEV come from the germline V gene (reference sequence). This CDR3 comprises 14 residues. TCRdb keeps only in-frame clones here, not all; method: immunoSEQ multiplex PCR. Here the sample spans some 100,000 clones, more than 75% being singletons. The chain has TRBV27 and TRBJ2-7; D remains unclear. The sequence was obtained from a woman between 50 and 59 years old in good health. Sequenced input: blood. CDR3 in amino acids: CASSYGEMNYEQYF. DNA for the CDR3: TGTGCCAGCAGTTATGGAGAAATGAACTACGAGCAGTACTTC.